The clone carrying this TCR beta chain was seen more than once but under ten times. Antigen: not known. This specimen belongs to a study of early T cells in non-severe SARS-CoV-2 infection. The germline V and J ends were trimmed by 0 bases and 6 bases, with 9 bases remaining between them. The germline V gene has CDR1 SGHKS and CDR2 YYEKEE (reference sequence). The CDR3 is 14 residues long. Findings and limits, study-wide: Matches to VDJdb favored anti-spike CD8 responses and missed private and CD4 specificities.

Unique molecular identifiers (one per individual cDNA molecule) were attached. Each CDR3 protein is one row after TCRdb ran MiXCR on the 5' RACE reads. This repertoire shows approximately 63,000 distinct CDR3 sequences, approximately 6% found once; its top ten account for 3.4%. The sequenced sample was whole blood, obtained at baseline. The TCR comes from an adult who was a healthcare worker with PCR-confirmed SARS-CoV-2 infection or an uninfected control (not recorded which). V gene TRBV5-5 combines with J gene TRBJ2-2, with D unresolved. The CDR3 here is CASSLVFAAGELFF. The CDR3 DNA sequence: TGTGCCAGCAGCTTGGTTTTCGCCGCCGGGGAGCTGTTTTTT.